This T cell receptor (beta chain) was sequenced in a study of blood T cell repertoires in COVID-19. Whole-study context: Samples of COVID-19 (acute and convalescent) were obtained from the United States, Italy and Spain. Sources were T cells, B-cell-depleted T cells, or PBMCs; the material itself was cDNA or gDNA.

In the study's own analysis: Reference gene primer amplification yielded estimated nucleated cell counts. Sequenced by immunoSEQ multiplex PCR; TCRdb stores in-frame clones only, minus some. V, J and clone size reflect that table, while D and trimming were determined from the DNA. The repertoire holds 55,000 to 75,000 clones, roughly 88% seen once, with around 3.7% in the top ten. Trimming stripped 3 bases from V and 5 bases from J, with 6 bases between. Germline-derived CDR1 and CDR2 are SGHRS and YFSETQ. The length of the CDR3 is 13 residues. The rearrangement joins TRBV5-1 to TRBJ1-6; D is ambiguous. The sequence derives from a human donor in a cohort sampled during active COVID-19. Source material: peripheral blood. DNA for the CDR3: TGCGCCAGCAGCTCTCTCCATAATTCACCCCTCCACTTT. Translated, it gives CASSSLHNSPLHF.